These 4 T cell receptor beta chains share one sample of origin, sequenced in a study of OX40 agonist ivuxolimab in advanced cancers. Sequencing was performed with immunoSEQ multiplex PCR; in TCRdb, only in-frame clones are kept and a portion is missing. In the table there are 52,000 or so clones, just under 85% of which are singletons. This specimen was CD4+ or CD8+ T cells sorted from blood, taken in a trial of the OX40 agonist ivuxolimab. The receptors here all came from an adult with an advanced solid tumor such as melanoma, head and neck, liver or kidney cancer.

The chain combines TRBV28 with TRBJ1-5; a weak D match, TRBD1 (6 bases). The germline V gene encodes CDR1 MDHEN and CDR2 SYDVKM. The V and J ends lost 5 bases and 5 bases respectively, with 16 bases between them. CDR3 length equals 15 residues. The CDR3 nucleotides are TGTGCCAGCAGTACCCCGACAGGACCATATCAGCCCCAGCATTTT. It translates to CASSTPTGPYQPQHF.

The genes are TRBV7-6 and TRBJ2-1; 11 nucleotides line up with TRBD1. Per germline, CDR1 SGHVS and CDR2 FNYEAQ. The CDR3 covers 15 residues. V gave up 5 bases and J gave up 7 bases; unmatched junction bases: 7. CDR3 region: CASSEDRGHLNEQFF. As DNA, the CDR3 is TGTGCCAGCAGCGAGGACAGGGGGCATTTAAATGAGCAGTTCTTC.

V gene TRBV5-6 combines with J gene TRBJ2-7; D is ambiguous. V lost 0 bases, J lost 2 bases, and 9 bases lay in between. The CDR3 has 14 amino acids. Germline lookup yields CDR1 SGHDT and CDR2 YYEEEE. CDR3 in DNA: TGTGCCAGCAGCTTGGCCTCCAGTGCCTACGAGCAGTACTTC. This encodes CASSLASSAYEQYF.

DNA for the CDR3: TGTGCCAGCAGTTTATCGACCAGGGGACTTTCCTACGAGCAGTACTTC. The encoded protein is CASSLSTRGLSYEQYF. The gene calls are TRBV27 and TRBJ2-7; D possibly matches TRBD1 or TRBD2 (6 bases each). CDR1 and CDR2 (germline): MNHEY, SMNVEV (reference sequence). Trimming removed 0 bases at V and 1 base at J, with 13 bases between. There are 16 residues in the CDR3.